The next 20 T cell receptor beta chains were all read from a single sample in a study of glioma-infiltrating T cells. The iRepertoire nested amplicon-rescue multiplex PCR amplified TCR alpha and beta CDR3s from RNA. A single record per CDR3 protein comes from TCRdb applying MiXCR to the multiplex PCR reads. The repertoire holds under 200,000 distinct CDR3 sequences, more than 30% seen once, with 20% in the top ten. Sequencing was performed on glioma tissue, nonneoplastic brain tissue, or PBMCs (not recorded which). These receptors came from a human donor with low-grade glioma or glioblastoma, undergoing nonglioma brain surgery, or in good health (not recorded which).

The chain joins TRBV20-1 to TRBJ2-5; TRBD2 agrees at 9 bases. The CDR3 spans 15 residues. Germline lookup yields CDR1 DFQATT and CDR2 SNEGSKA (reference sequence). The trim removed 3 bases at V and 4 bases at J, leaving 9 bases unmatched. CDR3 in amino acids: CSARGGEAGGETQYF. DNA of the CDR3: TGCAGTGCTAGGGGTGGGGAAGCGGGAGGAGAGACCCAGTACTTC.

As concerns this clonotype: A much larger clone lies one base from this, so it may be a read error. DNA of the CDR3: TGTGCCAGCAGTGGACCGGGACAGAGCTTTAGGCCCCAGAATTTT. Translation: CASSGPGQSFRPQNF. The chain joins TRBV28 to TRBJ1-5, with 7 bases aligning to TRBD1. CDR3 size: 15 residues. CDR1 is MDHEN, CDR2 SYDVKM, per germline.

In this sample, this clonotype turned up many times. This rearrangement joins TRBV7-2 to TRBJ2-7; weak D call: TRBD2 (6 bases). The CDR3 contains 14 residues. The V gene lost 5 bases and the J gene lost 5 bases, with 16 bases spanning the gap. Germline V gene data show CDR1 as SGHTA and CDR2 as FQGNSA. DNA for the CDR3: TGTGCCAGCAGCCTGGGGCGGGGCATACACGAGCAGTACTTC. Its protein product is CASSLGRGIHEQYF.

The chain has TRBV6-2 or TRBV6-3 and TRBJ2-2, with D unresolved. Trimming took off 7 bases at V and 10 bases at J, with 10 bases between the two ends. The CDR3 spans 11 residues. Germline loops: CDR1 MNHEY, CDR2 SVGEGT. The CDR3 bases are TGTGCCAGCACTCAAGGCGTGGAGCTGTTTTTT. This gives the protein CASTQGVELFF.

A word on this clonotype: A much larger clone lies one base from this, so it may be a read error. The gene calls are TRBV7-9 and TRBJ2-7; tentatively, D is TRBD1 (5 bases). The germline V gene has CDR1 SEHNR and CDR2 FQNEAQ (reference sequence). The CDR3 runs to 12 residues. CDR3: CASRLAGLEQYF. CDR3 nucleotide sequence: TGTGCCAGCAGGTTAGCAGGGTTGGAGCAGTACTTC.

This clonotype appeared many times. The CDR3 reads CASSGGRVTDTQYF. As DNA, the CDR3 is TGTGCCAGCAGTGGCGGGCGGGTGACAGATACGCAGTATTTT. This rearrangement joins TRBV2 to TRBJ2-3; perhaps TRBD2 as D (5 bases). Trimming shortened V by 4 bases and J by 3 bases, and 11 bases separated the two germline ends. The CDR3 has 14 amino acids. CDR1 and CDR2 (germline): SNHLY, FYNNEI.

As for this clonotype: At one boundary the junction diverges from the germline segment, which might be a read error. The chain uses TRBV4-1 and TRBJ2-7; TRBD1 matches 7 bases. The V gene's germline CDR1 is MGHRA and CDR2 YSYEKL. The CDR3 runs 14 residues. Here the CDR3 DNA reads TGCGCCAGCAGCCAAGATTGGACAGGAAACGAGCATTACTTC. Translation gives CASSQDWTGNEHYF.

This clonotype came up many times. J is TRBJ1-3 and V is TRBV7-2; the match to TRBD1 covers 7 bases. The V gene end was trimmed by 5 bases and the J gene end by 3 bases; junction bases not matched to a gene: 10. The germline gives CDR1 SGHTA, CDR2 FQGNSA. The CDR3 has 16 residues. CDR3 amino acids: CASSRPPRGLGNTIYF. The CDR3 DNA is TGTGCCAGCAGCCGACCCCCGAGGGGGCTTGGAAACACCATATATTTT.

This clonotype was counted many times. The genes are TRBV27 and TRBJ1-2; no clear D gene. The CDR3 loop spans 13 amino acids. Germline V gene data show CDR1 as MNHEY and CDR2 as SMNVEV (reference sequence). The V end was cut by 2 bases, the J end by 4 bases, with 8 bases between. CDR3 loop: CASSLVGPYGYTF. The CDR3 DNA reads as TGTGCCAGCAGTTTAGTGGGTCCCTATGGCTACACCTTC.

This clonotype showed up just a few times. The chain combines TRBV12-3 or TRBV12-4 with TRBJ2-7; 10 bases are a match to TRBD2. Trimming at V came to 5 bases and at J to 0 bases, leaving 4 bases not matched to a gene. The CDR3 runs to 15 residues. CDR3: CASSPIAGGSYEQYF. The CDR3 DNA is TGTGCCAGCAGTCCGATAGCGGGAGGCTCCTACGAGCAGTACTTC.

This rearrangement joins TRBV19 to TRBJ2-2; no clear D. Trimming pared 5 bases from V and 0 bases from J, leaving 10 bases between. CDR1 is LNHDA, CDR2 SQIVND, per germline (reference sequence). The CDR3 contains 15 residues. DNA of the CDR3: TGTGCCAGTAGTCAGCAGGTTTCGAACACCGGGGAGCTGTTTTTT. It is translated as CASSQQVSNTGELFF.

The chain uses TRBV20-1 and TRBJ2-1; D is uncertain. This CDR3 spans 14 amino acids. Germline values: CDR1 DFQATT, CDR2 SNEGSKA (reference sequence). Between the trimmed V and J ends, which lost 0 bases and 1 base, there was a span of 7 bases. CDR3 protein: CSAREVKSYNEQFF. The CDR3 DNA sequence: TGCAGTGCTAGAGAGGTAAAGTCCTACAATGAGCAGTTCTTC.

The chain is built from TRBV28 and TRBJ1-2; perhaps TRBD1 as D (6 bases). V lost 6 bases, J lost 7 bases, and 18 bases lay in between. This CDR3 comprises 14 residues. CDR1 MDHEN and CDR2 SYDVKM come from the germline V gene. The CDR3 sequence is CASSGQSLWGGYTF. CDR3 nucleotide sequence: TGTGCCAGCAGCGGACAGAGCCTCTGGGGTGGCTACACCTTC.

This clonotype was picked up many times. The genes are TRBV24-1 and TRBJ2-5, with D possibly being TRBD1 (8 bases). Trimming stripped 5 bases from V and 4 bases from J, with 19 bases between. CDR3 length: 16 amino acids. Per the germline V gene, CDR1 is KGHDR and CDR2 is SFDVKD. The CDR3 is CATSANRGGIAETQYF. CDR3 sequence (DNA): TGTGCCACCAGTGCAAACAGGGGGGGTATAGCAGAGACCCAGTACTTC.

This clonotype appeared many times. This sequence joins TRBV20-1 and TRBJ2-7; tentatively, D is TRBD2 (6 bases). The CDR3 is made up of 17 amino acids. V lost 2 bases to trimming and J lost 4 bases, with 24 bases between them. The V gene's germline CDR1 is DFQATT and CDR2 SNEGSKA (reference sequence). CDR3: CSARYTSWTGVGYEQYF. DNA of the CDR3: TGCAGTGCTAGATATACTTCTTGGACGGGAGTGGGGTACGAGCAGTACTTC.

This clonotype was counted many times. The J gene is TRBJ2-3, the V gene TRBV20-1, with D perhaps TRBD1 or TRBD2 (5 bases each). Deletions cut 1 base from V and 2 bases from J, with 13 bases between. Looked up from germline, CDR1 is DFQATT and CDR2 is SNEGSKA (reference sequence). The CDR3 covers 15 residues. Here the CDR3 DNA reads TGCAGTGCTAGAGCAGGGCAGGGAGACACAGATACGCAGTATTTT. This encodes CSARAGQGDTDTQYF.

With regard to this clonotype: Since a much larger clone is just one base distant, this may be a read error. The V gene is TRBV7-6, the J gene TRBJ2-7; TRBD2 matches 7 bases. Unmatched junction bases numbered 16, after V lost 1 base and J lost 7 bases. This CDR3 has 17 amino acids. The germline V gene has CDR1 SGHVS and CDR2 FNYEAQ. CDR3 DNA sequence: TGTGCCAGCAGCTTAGTGAGAGGGACTACCCACGGGGATGAGCAGTACTTC. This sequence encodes CASSLVRGTTHGDEQYF.

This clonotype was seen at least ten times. This CDR3 is CSASSPGTGHYEQYF. CDR3 bases: TGCAGTGCTAGCAGCCCCGGGACAGGACACTACGAGCAGTACTTC. The chain links TRBV20-1 to TRBJ2-7; TRBD1 aligns across 8 bases. The CDR3 runs to 15 residues. The V segment lost 3 bases and the J segment 3 bases; nucleotides outside the gene matches: 10. CDR1 and CDR2 from the germline V gene are DFQATT and SNEGSKA (reference sequence).

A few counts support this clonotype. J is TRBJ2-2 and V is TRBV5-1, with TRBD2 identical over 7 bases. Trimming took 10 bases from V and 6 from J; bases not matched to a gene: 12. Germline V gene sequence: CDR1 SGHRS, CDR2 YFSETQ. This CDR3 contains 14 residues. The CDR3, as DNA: TGCGCCTCTCGACTAGCCGGAAGCCCCGGGGAGCTGTTTTTT. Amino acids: CASRLAGSPGELFF.

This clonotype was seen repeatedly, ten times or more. CDR3 in amino acids: CASSSQGTGSYEQYF. The CDR3, as DNA: TGTGCCAGCAGTTCCCAGGGGACGGGATCCTACGAGCAGTACTTC. V is TRBV27 and J is TRBJ2-7, with D possibly TRBD1 on 6 matching bases. The V gene's germline CDR1 is MNHEY and CDR2 SMNVEV (reference sequence). This CDR3 contains 15 residues. Trimming removed 4 bases from V and 1 base from J, with 14 bases in between.